This T cell receptor (beta chain) originates from a study of CD8+CD57+ T cells in acquired aplastic anemia. TCR beta VDJ and CDR3 were profiled, and genomic DNA was the template. TCRdb redid the calling of the reads with MiXCR, one entry per CDR3 protein. This table holds around 130,000 distinct CDR3 sequences, 45% to 60% found once. Study conclusions and caveats: Found in both controls and patients were approximately 29 CD8+ CDR3 sequences.

The CDR3 is made up of 13 amino acids. Trimming removed 4 bases from V and 1 base from J, with 8 bases in between. Germline-derived CDR1 and CDR2 are MGHDK and SYGVNS. A note on this clonotype: Its cognate antigen is unknown.

For sequencing, patients were chosen who had shown expansion of CD8+CD57+ cells by flow cytometry. In all patients, the disease was severe acquired aplastic anemia. This chain connects TRBV25-1 to TRBJ2-7; weak D call: TRBD1 (5 bases). Specimen: sorted CD4+, CD8+, or CD8+CD57+ T cells (not recorded which) from PBMCs. The clonotype was recovered from a human donor with aplastic anemia. The CDR3 loop reads CASSATGSYEQYF. The CDR3 DNA follows: TGTGCCAGCAGTGCAACAGGTTCCTACGAGCAGTACTTC.